Listed below are T cell receptor beta chains from one sample, sequenced in a study of regulatory T cells in long-lasting Graves disease. From the multiplex PCR reads, TCRdb called clonotypes with MiXCR, one entry per CDR3 protein. The sample has 400,000 or so distinct CDR3 sequences; about a quarter are singletons. The sequencing used peripheral blood mononuclear cells (PBMCs), collected when the disease was refractory, from a patient treated with antithyroid drugs. Receptor source: a female donor with Graves disease. CDR3s leave out the opening cysteine and the closing phenylalanine or tryptophan. The size entry is marked missing in some rows and otherwise reads once, few, many or a size class.

>TRBJ2-7|TRBV30|NA
AWSAGVTYEQY
>TRBJ2-7|TRBV30|few
AWGRLAGELGEQY
>TRBJ1-5|TRBV19|NA
ASSFQQGASNQPQH
>TRBJ2-7|TRBV5-1|few
ASSLRQGRSLREQY
>TRBJ1-2|TRBV12-3/TRBV12-4|many
ASSPQSMHGYT
>TRBJ2-7|TRBV5-4|NA
ASSPGLALYYEQY
>TRBJ1-2|TRBV2|NA
ASSTGTGGNYGYT
>TRBJ1-1|TRBV28|many
ASRSRVGEAF
>TRBJ2-7|TRBV29-1|NA
SVGQVVYEQY
>TRBJ2-7|TRBV28|many
ATGTESSYEQY
>TRBJ1-5|TRBV12-3/TRBV12-4|many
ASSQNRVKQPQH
>TRBJ1-1|TRBV28|many
ASRPVGGLTRTEAF
>TRBJ2-3|TRBV6-4|few
ASSDSSSGAGTDTQY
>TRBJ2-5|TRBV6-5|NA
ASSYSAVGETQY
>TRBJ2-5|TRBV5-1|NA
ASSLSANRLAGASYQETQY
>TRBJ2-6|TRBV6-5|many
ASSYSLISGANVLT
>TRBJ1-1|TRBV19|NA
ASYRGDTEAF